The clone carrying this T cell receptor beta chain was detected ten times or more. At one boundary the junction diverges from the germline segment, which might be a read error. The source of the sample is a study of blood T cells in healthy people across ages. A minimum of 6 micrograms of total RNA was extracted per sample. It was with a sample-barcoded 5' primer and a J-beta primer mix that a second PCR of roughly 7 to 12 cycles was run. TCRdb analysed the 5' RACE reads with MiXCR anew, one entry per CDR3 protein. The sample lists around 800,000 distinct CDR3 sequences, around half occurring once. CDR1 is SGHTA and CDR2 is FQGNSA in the germline V gene. This CDR3 region has 14 residues.

The sequencing sample was made of blood. The chain is built from TRBV7-2 and TRBJ2-1; unclear D gene. This sequence originates from an elderly man in good health. The CDR3 nucleotides are TGCGCCAGCAGCTTAGGTACTACCTACAATGAGCAGTTCTTC. Translating gives CASSLGTTYNEQFF.